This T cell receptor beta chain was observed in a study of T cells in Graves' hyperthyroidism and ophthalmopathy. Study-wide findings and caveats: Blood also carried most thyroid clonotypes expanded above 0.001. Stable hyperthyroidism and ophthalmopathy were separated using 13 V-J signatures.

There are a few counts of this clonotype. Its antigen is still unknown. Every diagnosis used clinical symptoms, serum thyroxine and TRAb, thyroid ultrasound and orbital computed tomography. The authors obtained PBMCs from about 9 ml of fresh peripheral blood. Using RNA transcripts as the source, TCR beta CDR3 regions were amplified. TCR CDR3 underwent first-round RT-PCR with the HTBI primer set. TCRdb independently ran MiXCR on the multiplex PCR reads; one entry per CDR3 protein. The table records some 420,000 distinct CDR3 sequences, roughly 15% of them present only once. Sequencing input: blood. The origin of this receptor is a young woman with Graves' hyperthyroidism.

CDR3 nucleotides: TGCGCCAGCAGCCATATCAAACAAGCGGGAGCATACGAGCAGTACTTC. This sequence encodes CASSHIKQAGAYEQYF. This sequence joins TRBV4-3 and TRBJ2-7; TRBD2 matches at 8 bases. The trim removed 3 bases at V and 4 bases at J, leaving 11 bases unmatched. Germline CDR1 is LGHNA and CDR2 is YSLEER. The CDR3 length is 16 residues.